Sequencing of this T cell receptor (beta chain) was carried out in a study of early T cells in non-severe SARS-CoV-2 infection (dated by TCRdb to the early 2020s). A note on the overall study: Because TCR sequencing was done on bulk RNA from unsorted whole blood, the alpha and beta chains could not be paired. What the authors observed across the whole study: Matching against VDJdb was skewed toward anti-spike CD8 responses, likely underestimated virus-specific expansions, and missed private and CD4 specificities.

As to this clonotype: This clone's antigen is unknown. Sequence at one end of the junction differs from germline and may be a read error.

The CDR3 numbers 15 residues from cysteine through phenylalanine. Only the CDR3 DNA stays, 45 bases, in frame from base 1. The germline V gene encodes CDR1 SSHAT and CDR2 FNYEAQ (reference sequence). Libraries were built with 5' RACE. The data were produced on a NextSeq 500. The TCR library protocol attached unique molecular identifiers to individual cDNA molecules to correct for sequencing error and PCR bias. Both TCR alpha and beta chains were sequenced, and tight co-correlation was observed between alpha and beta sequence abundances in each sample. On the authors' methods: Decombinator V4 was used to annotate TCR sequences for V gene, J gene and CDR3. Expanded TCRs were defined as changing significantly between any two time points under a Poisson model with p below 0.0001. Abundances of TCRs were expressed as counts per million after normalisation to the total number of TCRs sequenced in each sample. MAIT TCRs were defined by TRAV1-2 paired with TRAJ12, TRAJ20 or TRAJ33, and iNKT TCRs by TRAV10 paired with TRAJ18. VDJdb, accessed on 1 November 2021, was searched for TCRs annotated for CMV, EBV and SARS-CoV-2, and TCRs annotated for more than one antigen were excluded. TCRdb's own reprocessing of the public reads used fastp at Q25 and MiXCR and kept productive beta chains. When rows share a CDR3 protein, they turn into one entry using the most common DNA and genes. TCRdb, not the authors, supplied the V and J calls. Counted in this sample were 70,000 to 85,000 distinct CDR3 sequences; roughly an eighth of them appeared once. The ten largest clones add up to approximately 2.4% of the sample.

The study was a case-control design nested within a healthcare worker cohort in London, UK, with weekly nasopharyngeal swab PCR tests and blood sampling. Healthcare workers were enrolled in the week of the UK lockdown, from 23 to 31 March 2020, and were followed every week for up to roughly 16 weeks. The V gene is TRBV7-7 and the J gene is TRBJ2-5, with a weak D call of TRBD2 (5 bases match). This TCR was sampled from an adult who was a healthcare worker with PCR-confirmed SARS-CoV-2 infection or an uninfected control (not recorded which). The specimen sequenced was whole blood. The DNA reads TGTGCTAGCAGCTTAATACGGGAAGCCCGAGAGACCCAGTACTTC. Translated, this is CASSLIREARETQYF.